This passage covers 8 T cell receptor beta chains from one sample sequenced in a study of beta chain features in type 1 diabetes. Isolated RNA was reverse transcribed in full, so expressed TCRB transcripts were sequenced. Generated by immunoSEQ multiplex PCR, the TCRdb table keeps only in-frame clones and is missing some. The data contain a few hundred thousand clones, about 25% of them singletons. The sample comprised central memory CD4+ T cells from blood. Source of these receptors: a man aged 30-40 years in good health.

A few counts support this clone. Other DNA sequences within the sample encode an identical CDR3. The DNA of the CDR3 is TGCAGTGCTAGTACCTACAATGAGCAGTTCTTC. Translated, it gives CSASTYNEQFF. V and J are TRBV20-1 and TRBJ2-1, with D hard to call. Germline-derived CDR1 and CDR2 are DFQATT and SNEGSKA (reference sequence). CDR3 length equals 11 residues. Trimming cost V 3 bases and J 2 bases, with 2 bases left between them.

The CDR3 sequence is CASSQEGFYGYTF. CDR3 coding DNA: TGTGCCAGCAGCCAAGAGGGGTTCTATGGCTACACCTTC. The chain is built from TRBV14 and TRBJ1-2; no clear D. The length of the CDR3 is 13 residues. CDR1 and CDR2 from the germline V gene are SGHDN and FVKESK. Trimming pared 0 bases from V and 4 bases from J, leaving 6 bases between.

The rearrangement links TRBV7-9 to TRBJ2-2, with 11 bases matching TRBD2. The V gene end was trimmed by 5 bases and the J gene end by 5 bases; junction bases not matched to a gene: 7. The CDR3 extends over 16 amino acids. Germline loops: CDR1 SEHNR, CDR2 FQNEAQ (reference sequence). The CDR3 loop is CASSRTSGSPTGELFF. The CDR3, as DNA: TGTGCCAGCAGCCGTACTAGCGGGAGCCCAACCGGGGAGCTGTTTTTT.

In its sample, this clone was seen many times. CDR3 in DNA: TGCGCCAGCAGCCAAGGAACTAGCGGGGGGGAACCAAATTACTTC. This sequence encodes CASSQGTSGGEPNYF. This chain uses TRBV4-3 with TRBJ2-5, with 13 bases matching TRBD2. The junction had 10 bases not matched to a gene; V was cut back by 1 base and J by 14 bases. CDR3 length equals 15 residues. The germline V gene encodes CDR1 LGHNA and CDR2 YSLEER.

The sample holds many counts of this clone. The chain's CDR3 is CASGQGLAGADEQFF. CDR3 sequence (DNA): TGTGCTAGTGGACAGGGACTAGCGGGAGCGGATGAGCAGTTCTTC. The rearrangement uses TRBV12-5 and TRBJ2-1, with 14 bases aligning to TRBD2. CDR3 length: 15 amino acids. Germline lookup yields CDR1 LGHNT and CDR2 FRNRAP. The V segment lost 6 bases and the J segment 8 bases; nucleotides outside the gene matches: 6.

In regard to this clone: Other DNA sequences from this sample encode an identical CDR3 as well. J is TRBJ2-1 and V is TRBV15; 11 nucleotides align to TRBD2. Looked up from germline, CDR1 is LNHNV and CDR2 is YYDKDF (reference sequence). V shed 1 base and J 4 bases; nucleotides not matched to a gene: 3. The CDR3 is 16 amino acids. The CDR3 is CATSRVRTSGYNEQFF. CDR3 coding DNA: TGTGCCACCAGCAGAGTTCGGACTAGCGGGTACAATGAGCAGTTCTTC.

This clone has only a few counts. Other DNA sequences of this sample code for an identical CDR3. The chain joins TRBV29-1 to TRBJ1-1; D gene ambiguous. The CDR3 covers 11 residues. Germline CDR1 and CDR2: SQVTM and ANQGSEA. The ends were cut back, 4 bases at V and 5 bases at J, with 8 bases in the middle. The CDR3 here is CSVVGGTEAFF. CDR3 nucleotide sequence: TGCAGCGTTGTCGGTGGAACTGAAGCTTTCTTT.

This clone occurred a few times. The chain combines TRBV5-1 with TRBJ2-1; a possible D gene is TRBD2 (5 bases). Germline-derived CDR1 and CDR2 are SGHRS and YFSETQ. The germline V and J ends were trimmed by 4 bases and 5 bases, with 10 bases remaining between them. There are 13 residues in the CDR3. CDR3: CASSVPGNNEQFF. As DNA, the CDR3 is TGCGCCAGCAGCGTTCCGGGAAACAATGAGCAGTTCTTC.